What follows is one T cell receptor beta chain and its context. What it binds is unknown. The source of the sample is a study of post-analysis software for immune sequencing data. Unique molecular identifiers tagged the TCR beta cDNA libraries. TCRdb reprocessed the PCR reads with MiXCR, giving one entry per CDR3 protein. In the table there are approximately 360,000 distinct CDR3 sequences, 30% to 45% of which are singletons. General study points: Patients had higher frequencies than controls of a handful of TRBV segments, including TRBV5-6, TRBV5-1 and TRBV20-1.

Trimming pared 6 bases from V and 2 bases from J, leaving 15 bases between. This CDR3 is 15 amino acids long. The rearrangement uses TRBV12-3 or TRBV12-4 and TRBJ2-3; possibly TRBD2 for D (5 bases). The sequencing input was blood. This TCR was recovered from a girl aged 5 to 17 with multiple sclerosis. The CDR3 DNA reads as TGTGCCAGCAGCCGAGGGTACCCGAACACAGATACGCAGTATTTT. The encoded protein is CASSRGYPNTDTQYF.